The text below deals with one TCR beta chain. The data were taken from a study of T cell changes during pregnancy in multiple sclerosis. The CDR3 covers 15 residues. Germline V gives CDR1 SGHRS, CDR2 YFSETQ. Trimming took off 4 bases at V and 0 bases at J, with 10 bases between the two ends. Profiling relied on immunoSEQ multiplex PCR, and the TCRdb table lists in-frame clones only, not all of them. This sample has fewer than 90,000 clones, with around 94% found just once. V and J are TRBV5-1 and TRBJ2-2; D call uncertain. Material: peripheral blood, obtained in the third trimester of pregnancy. This sequence originates from a female donor with multiple sclerosis, enrolled in a pregnancy study. In nucleotides, the CDR3 is TGCGCCAGCAGCCCGGTCTCTACGAACACCGGGGAGCTGTTTTTT. Translation gives CASSPVSTNTGELFF.